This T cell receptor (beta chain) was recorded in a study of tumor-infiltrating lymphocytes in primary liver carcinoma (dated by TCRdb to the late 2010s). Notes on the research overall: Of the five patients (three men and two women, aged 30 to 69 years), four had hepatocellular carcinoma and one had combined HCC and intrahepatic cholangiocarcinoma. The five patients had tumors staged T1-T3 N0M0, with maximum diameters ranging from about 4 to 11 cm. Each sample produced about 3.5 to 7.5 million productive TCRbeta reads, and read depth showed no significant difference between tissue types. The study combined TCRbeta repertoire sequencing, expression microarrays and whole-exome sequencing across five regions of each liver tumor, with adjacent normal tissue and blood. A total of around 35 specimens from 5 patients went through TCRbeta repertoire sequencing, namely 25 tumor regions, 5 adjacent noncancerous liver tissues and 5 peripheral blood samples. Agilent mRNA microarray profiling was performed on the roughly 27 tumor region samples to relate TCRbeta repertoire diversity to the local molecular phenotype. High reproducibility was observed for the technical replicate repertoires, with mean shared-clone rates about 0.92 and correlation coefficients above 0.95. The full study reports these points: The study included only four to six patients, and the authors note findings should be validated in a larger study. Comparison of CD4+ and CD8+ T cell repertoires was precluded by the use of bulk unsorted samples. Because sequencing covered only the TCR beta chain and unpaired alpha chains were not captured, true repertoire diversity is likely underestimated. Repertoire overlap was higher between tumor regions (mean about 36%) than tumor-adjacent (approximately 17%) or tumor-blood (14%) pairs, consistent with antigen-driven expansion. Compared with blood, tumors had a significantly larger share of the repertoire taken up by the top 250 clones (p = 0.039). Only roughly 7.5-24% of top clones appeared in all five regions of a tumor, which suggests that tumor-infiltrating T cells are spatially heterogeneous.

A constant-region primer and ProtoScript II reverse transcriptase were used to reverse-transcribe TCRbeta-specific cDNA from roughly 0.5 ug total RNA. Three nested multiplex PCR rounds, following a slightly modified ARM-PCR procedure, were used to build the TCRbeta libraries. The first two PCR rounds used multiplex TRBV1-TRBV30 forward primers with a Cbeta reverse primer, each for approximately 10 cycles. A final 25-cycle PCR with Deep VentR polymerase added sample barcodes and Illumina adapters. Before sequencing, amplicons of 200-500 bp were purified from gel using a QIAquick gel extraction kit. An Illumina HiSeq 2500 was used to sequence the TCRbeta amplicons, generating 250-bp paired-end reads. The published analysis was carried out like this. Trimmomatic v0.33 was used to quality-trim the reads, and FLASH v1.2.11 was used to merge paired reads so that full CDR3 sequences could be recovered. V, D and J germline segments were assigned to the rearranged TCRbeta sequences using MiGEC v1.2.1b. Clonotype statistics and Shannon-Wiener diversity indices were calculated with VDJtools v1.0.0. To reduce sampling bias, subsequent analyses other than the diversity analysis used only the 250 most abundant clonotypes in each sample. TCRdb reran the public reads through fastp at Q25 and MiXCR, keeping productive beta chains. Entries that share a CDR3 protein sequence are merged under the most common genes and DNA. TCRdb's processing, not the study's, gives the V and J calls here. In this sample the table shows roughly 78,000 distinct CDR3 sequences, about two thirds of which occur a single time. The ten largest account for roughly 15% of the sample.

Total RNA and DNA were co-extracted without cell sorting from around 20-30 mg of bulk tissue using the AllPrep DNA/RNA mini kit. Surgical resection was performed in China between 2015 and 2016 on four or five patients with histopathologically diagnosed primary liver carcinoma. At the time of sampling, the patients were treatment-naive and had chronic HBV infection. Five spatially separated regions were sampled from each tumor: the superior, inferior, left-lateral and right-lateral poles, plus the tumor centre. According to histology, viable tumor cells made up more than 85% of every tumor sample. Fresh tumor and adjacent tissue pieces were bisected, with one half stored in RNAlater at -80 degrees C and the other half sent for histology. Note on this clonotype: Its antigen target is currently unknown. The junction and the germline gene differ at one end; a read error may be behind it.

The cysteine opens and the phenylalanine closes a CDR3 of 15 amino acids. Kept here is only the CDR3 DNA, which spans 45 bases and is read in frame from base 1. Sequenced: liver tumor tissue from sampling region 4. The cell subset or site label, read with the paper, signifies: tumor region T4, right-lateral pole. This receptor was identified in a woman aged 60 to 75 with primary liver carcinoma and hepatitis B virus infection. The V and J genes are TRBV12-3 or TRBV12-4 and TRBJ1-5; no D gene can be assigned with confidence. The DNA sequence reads TGTGCCAGCAATCCGACAACGAGCTCCGATCAGTCACAGCACTTC. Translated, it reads CASNPTTSSDQSQHF.